Below, one T cell receptor beta chain is given with its context. Its cognate antigen is unknown. Method: immunoSEQ multiplex PCR; TCRdb's copy keeps in-frame clones and lacks some. Among about 2.4 million clones, under 95% were seen once, and the ten largest hold more than 0.35%. The data derive from a study of shared clonotypes between healthy human individuals. On the study more broadly: Each donor had three CD4 naive, three CD4 memory, two CD8 naive and one CD8 memory plate.

The healthy adult donors were HIV-negative and reported no recent acute infections or vaccinations. Whole-study results and caveats: Lower generation probabilities were found for non-shared clonotypes than for those shared by all four donors.

The CDR3 spans 19 residues. V lost 4 bases and J lost 2; bases outside the gene matches: 13. Germline CDR1 is MGHRA and CDR2 is YSYEKL. Material for sequencing was naive CD4+ T cells from PBMCs. Subset in this sample: CD45RA+ positively selected. This sequence originates from a man aged 18 to 30 in good health. Some clones in this sample may be carry-over from other donors' samples. The chain uses TRBV4-1 and TRBJ2-1, with 11 positions matching TRBD1. CDR3 sequence: CASSLRGPWTGGPYNEQFF. CDR3 in DNA: TGCGCCAGCAGCCTCCGAGGACCCTGGACAGGGGGCCCCTACAATGAGCAGTTCTTC.